This record concerns one T cell receptor beta chain sequence. The data are from a study of blood T cell repertoires in COVID-19. Study overall: From the United States, Italy and Spain came samples of acute and convalescent COVID-19. Nucleic acid was either cDNA or gDNA, and it came from T cells, B-cell-depleted T cells, or PBMCs.

Trimming stripped 2 bases from V and 2 bases from J, with 6 bases between. The CDR3 is made up of 13 amino acids. Per the authors' pipeline: By means of reference gene primer amplification, nucleated cell counts were estimated. Profiled with immunoSEQ multiplex PCR; TCRdb holds only in-frame clones, not every one. V and J calls and clone size are given by that table; D and trimming were obtained from the DNA. The sample carries around 94,000 clones, around 92% recorded once. V is TRBV12-3 or TRBV12-4 and J is TRBJ1-2; no clear D. The TCR sequence derives from a man aged 18 to 30 with acute or convalescent COVID-19. The sample comprised peripheral blood. CDR3 nucleotide sequence: TGTGCCAGCAGTTTAAACACCAACTATGGCTACACCTTC. This gives the protein CASSLNTNYGYTF.